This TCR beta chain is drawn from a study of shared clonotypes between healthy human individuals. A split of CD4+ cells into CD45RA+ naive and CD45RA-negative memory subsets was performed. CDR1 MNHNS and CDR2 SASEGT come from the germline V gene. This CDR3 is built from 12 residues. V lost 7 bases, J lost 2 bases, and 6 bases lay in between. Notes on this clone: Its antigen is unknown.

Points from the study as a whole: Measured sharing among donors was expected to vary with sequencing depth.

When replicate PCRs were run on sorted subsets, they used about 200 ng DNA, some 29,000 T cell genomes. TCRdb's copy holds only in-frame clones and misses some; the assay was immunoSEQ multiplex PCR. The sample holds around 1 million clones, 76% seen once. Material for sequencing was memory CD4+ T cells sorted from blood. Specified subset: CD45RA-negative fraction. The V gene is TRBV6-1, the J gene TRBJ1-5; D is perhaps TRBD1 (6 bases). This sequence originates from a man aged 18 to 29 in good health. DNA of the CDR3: TGTGCCAGCAAGGGGGGCAATCAGCCCCAGCATTTT. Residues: CASKGGNQPQHF.